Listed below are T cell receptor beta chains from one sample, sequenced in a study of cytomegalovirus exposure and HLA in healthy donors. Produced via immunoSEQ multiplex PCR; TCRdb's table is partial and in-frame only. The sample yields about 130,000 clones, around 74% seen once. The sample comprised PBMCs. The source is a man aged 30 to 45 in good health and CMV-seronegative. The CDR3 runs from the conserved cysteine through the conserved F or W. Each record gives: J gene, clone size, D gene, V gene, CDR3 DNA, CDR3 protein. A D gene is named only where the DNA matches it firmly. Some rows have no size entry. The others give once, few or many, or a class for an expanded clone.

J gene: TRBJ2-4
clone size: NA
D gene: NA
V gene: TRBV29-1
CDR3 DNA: TGCAGCGTGGGGGACAATCGCCTGAGGGACATTCAGTACTTC
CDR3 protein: CSVGDNRLRDIQYF

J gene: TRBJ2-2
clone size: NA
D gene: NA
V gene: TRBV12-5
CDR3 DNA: TGTGCTAGTGGTTTGGGCTTTTGGGTGAGGACCGGGGAGCTGTTTTTT
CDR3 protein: CASGLGFWVRTGELFF

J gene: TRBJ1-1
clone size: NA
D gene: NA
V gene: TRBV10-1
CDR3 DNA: TGCGCCAATCAAAAAAGGGGAACAGATATGAACACTGAAGCTTTCTTT
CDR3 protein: CANQKRGTDMNTEAFF

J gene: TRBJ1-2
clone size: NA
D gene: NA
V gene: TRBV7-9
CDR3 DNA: TGTGCCAGCAGCTTTTACGGGAACTATGGCTACACCTTC
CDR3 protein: CASSFYGNYGYTF

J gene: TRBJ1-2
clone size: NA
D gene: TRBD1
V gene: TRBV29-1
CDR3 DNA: TGCAGCGTTAGGGACAGAAACTATGGCTACACCTTC
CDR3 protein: CSVRDRNYGYTF

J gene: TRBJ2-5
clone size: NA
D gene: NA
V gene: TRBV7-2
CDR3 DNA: TGTGCCAGCAGCTTATTTCCGGGAGTGGAGACCCAGTACTTC
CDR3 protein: CASSLFPGVETQYF

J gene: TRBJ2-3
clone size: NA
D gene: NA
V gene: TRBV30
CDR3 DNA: TGTGCCGTAGAGGAGGGGGCGGATACGCAGTATTTT
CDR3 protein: CAVEEGADTQYF

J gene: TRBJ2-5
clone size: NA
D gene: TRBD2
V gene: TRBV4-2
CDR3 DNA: TGTGCCAGCAGCCAAGTGGGAGCGGGGGATGAGACCCAGTACTTC
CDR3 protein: CASSQVGAGDETQYF

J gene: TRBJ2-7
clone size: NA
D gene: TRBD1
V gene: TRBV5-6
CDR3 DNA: TGTGCCAGCAGCTCGCTATTATCAGGGGGAACATTATCCTACGAGCAGTACTTC
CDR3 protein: CASSSLLSGGTLSYEQYF

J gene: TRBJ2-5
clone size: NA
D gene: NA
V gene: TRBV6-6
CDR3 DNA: TGTGCCAGCAGATCAGGGTACCAAGAGACCCAGTACTTC
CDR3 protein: CASRSGYQETQYF

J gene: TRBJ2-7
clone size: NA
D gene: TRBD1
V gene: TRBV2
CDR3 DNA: TGTGCCAGCAGTGAGCTTGGGGGACAGGGGGTCTACGAGCAGTACTTC
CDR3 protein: CASSELGGQGVYEQYF

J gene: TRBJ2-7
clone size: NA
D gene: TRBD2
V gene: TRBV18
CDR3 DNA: TGTGCCAGCTCACCACCCCTAGCGGGGGGGATGAACTACGAGCAGTACTTC
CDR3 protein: CASSPPLAGGMNYEQYF

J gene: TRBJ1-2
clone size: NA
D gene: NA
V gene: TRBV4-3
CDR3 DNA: TGCGCCAGCAGCCAAGTCGGGGGGCCTTCAGAGACCTACACCTTC
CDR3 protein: CASSQVGGPSETYTF

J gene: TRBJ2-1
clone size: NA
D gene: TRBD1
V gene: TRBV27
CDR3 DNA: TGTGCCAGCAGTTTAGGGACCGGGACAGGCCCCTACAATGAGCAGTTCTTC
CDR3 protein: CASSLGTGTGPYNEQFF

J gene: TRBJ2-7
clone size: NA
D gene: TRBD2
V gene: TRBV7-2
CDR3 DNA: TGTGCCAGCAGCACGCAAAGCGGGGGGGACACCTACGAGCAGTACTTC
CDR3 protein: CASSTQSGGDTYEQYF

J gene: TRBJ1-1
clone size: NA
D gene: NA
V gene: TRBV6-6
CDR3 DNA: TGTGCCAGCAGCAAGGGAGGGCCCTACACTGAAGCTTTCTTT
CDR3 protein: CASSKGGPYTEAFF

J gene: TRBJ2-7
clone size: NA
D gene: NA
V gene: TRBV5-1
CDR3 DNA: TGCGCCAGCAGCTTTCGCCAACAGGGTTACGAGCAGTACTTC
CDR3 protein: CASSFRQQGYEQYF

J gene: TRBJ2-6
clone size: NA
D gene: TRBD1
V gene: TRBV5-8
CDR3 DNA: TGTGCCAGCAGCTGGACAGGGAAAGCCTCTGGGGCCAACGTCCTGACTTTC
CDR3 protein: CASSWTGKASGANVLTF

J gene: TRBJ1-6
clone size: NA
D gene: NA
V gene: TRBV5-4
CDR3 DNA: TGTGCCAGCAGCTCGGGGGTTGGGCATCCTCTCTCACCCCTCCACTTT
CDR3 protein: CASSSGVGHPLSPLHF

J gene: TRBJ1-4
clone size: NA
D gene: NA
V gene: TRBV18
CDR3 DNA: TGTGCCACCCTCCAGGGTTTCGGTGAAAAACTGTTTTTT
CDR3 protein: CATLQGFGEKLFF

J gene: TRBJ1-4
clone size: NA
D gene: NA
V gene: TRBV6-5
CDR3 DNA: TGTGCCAGCTCACTTCAGGGAACTAATGAAAAACTGTTTTTT
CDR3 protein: CASSLQGTNEKLFF

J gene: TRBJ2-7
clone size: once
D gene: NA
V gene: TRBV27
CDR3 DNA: TGTGCCAGCAGTTTGTATGGGGCTAGATACTACGAGCAGTACTTC
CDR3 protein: CASSLYGARYYEQYF

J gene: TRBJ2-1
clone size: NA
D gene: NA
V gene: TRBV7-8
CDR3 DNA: TGTGCCAGCAGCCCCGGGAGCAATGAGCAGTTCTTC
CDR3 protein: CASSPGSNEQFF

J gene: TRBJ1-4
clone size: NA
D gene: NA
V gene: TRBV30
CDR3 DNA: TGTGCCTGGAGTCGCCCAGAGGGAAAACTGTTTTTT
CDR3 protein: CAWSRPEGKLFF

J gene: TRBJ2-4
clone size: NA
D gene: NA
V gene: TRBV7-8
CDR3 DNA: TGTGCCAGCAGCTTACCAGGGCGGAACAAAAACATTCAGTACTTC
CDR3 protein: CASSLPGRNKNIQYF

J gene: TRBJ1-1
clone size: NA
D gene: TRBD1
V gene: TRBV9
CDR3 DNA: TGTGCCAGCAGCCGAGGACAGGGGAGGACTGAAGCTTTCTTT
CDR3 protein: CASSRGQGRTEAFF

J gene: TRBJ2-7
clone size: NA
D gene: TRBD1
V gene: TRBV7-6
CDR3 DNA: TGTGCCAGCAGCGCACTGGGGACAGGAGCCTCCTACGAGCAGTACTTC
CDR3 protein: CASSALGTGASYEQYF

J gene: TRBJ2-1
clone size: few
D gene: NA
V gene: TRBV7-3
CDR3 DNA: TGTGCCAGCAGCTTAACATTTTCGTCCGAGCAGTTCTTC
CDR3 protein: CASSLTFSSEQFF

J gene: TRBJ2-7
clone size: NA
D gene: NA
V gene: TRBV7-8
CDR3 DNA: TGTGCCAGCAGCTTAGCGCAAGCGGGCGAGCAGTACTTC
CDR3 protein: CASSLAQAGEQYF

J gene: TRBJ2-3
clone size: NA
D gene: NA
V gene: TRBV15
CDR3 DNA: TGTGCCACCAGCAGAGATACGGAAGCCGGGGATACGCAGTATTTT
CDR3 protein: CATSRDTEAGDTQYF

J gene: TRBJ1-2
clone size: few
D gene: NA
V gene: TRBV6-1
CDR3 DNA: TGTGCCAGCAGTGAGGACAGTCTCAACTATGGCTACACCTTC
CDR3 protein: CASSEDSLNYGYTF

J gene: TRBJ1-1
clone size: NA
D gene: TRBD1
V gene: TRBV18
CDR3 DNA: TGTGCCAGCTCACCAATTTTTTTGGGACAGGGGATGAACACTGAAGCTTTCTTT
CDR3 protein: CASSPIFLGQGMNTEAFF

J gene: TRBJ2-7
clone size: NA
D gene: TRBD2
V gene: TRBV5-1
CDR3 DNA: TGCGCCAGCAGCTTGAACCAGCGGGAGGTTGGAGAGCAGTACTTC
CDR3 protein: CASSLNQREVGEQYF

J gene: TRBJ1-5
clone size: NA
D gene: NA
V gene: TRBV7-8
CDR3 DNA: TGTGCCAGCATCCAACGGGGACGAGCGGGGGCAGGGATACAGCCCCAGCATTTT
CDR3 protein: CASIQRGRAGAGIQPQHF

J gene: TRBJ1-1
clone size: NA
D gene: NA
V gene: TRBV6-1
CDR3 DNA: TGTGCCAGCAGTGGTGTGGGCGGGACCACTGAAGCTTTCTTT
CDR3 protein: CASSGVGGTTEAFF

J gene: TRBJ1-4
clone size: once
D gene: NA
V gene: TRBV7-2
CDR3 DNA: TGTGCCAGCAAGTCCTCAGCAACTAATGAAAAACTGTTTTTT
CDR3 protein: CASKSSATNEKLFF

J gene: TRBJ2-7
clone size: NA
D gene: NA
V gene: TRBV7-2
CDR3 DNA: TGTGCCAGCAGCTTAGCTCCGTCCCTCTACGAGCAGTACTTC
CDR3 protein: CASSLAPSLYEQYF

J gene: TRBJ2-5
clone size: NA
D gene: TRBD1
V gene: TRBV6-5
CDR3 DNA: TGTGCCAGCAGTTACTCTCTAGGGACAGGGACTCAGACCCAGTACTTC
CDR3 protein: CASSYSLGTGTQTQYF

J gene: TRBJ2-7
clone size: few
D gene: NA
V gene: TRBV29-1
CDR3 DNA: TGCAGCGTTGAAGTGACAGAATACGAGCAGTACTTC
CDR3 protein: CSVEVTEYEQYF

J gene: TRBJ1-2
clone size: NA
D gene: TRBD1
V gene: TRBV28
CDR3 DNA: TGTGCCAACCGGGACAGGATTAACTATGGCTACACCTTC
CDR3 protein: CANRDRINYGYTF

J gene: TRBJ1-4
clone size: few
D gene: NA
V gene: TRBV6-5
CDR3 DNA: TGTGCCAGCAGTTACTCGAAAGGCGGAAAACTGTTTTTT
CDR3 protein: CASSYSKGGKLFF

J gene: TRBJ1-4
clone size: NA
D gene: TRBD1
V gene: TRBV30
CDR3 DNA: TGTGCCTGGAGTTCCGGGACAGGGTCGGAAAAACTGTTTTTT
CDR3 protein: CAWSSGTGSEKLFF

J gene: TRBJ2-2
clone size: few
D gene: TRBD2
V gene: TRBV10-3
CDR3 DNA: TGTGCCATTGGGACTAGCGGGGGATTTAAGGGGCCCGGGGAGCTGTTTTTT
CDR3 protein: CAIGTSGGFKGPGELFF

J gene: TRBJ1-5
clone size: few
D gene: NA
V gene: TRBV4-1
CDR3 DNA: TGCGCCAGCAGCCAAGTTGGCGACAGACCTGGTGGCAATCAGCCCCAGCATTTT
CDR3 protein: CASSQVGDRPGGNQPQHF

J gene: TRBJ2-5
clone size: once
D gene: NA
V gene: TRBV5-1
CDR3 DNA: TGCGCCAGCAGCTTGGCGGCAGGGGTGACGGAGACCCAGTACTTC
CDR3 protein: CASSLAAGVTETQYF

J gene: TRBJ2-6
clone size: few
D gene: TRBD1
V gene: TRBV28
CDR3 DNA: TGTGCCAGCACCGGCAGGGGGCCTTCTGGGGCCAACGTCCTGACTTTC
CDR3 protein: CASTGRGPSGANVLTF

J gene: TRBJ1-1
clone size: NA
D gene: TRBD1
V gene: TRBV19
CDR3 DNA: TGTGCCAGTAGTATCTGGGACAGGGCCTTGAACACTGAAGCTTTCTTT
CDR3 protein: CASSIWDRALNTEAFF

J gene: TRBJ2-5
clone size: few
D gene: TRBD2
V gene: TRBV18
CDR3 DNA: TGTGCCAGCTCACCGGGGGGGTTGGAGACCCAGTACTTC
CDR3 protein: CASSPGGLETQYF

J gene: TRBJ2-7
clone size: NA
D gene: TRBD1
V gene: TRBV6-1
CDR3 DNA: TGTGCCAGCAGTGAAGTGTTGGGGACAGGGCGCGAGCAGTACTTC
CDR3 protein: CASSEVLGTGREQYF

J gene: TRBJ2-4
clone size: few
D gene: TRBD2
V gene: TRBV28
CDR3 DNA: TGTGCCAGCAACCACCGGACTAGCGGGAGTCTTGGAAACATTCAGTACTTC
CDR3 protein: CASNHRTSGSLGNIQYF

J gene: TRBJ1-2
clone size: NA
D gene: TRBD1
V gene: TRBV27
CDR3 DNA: TGTGCCAGCAGTCCCGACAGGGTCTATGGCTACACCTTC
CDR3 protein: CASSPDRVYGYTF

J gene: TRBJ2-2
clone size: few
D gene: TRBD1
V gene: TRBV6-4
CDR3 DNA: TGTGCTTTAGGGGAGACAGGGGCCAGCACCGGGGAGCTGTTTTTT
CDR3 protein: CALGETGASTGELFF

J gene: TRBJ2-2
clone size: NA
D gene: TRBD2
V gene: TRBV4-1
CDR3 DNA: TGCGCCAGCAGCCCCCGGGACTACAGGCACACCGGGGAGCTGTTTTTT
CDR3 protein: CASSPRDYRHTGELFF

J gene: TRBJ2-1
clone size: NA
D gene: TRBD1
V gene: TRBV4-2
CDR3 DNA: TGTGCCAGCAGCCACCCCTCGACCGGGACAGGGCCCTACAATGAGCAGTTCTTC
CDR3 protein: CASSHPSTGTGPYNEQFF